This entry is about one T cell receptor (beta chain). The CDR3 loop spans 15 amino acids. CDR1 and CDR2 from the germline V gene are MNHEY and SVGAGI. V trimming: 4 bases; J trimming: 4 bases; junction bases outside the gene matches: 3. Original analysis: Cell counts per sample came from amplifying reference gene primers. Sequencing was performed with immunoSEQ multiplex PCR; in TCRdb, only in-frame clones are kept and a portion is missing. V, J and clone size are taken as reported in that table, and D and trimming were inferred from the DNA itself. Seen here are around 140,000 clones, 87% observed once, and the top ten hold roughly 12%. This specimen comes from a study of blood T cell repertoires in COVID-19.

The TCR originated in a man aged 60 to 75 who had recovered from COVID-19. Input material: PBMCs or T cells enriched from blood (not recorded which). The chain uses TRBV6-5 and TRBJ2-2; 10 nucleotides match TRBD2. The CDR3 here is CASSLAGGITGELFF. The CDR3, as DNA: TGTGCCAGCAGTTTAGCGGGGGGCATCACCGGGGAGCTGTTTTTT.